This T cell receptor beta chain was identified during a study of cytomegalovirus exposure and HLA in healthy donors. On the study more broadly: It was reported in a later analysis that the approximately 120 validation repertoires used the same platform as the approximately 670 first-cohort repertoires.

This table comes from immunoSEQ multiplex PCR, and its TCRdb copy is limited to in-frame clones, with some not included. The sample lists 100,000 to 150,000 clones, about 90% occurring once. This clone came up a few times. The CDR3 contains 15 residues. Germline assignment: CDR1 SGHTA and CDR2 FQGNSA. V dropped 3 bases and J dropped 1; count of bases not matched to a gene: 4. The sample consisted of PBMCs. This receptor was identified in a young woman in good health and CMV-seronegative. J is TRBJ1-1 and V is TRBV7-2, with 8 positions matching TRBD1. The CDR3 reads CASSFTGGWNTEAFF. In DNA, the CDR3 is TGTGCCAGCAGCTTCACAGGGGGGTGGAACACTGAAGCTTTCTTT.